The following is a T cell receptor (beta chain) sequence with its context. What it binds is not known. Only in-frame clones appear in the TCRdb table, and some are missing; sequencing was by immunoSEQ multiplex PCR. Of 95,000 to 150,000 clones in the sample, roughly 90% are singletons; the top ten hold 1.1%. This specimen comes from a study of T cell responses to AZD1222 COVID-19 vaccine. Notes on the study in general: Reports indicate that nearly half of spike-specific TCRs are directed at unmutated variant regions. Only a handful of AZD1222 recipients, more than five in all, had baseline seropositivity. Researchers report vaccine-associated CD4 TCRs spanning spike, with dominance at 160-218 and 743-854.

The receptor's source is an adult in good health. This material consisted of peripheral blood, taken on day 0 of AZD1222 vaccination.

The chain's CDR3 is CASSQDTSSGRMRPYNEQFF. The CDR3 DNA reads TGCGCCAGCAGCCAAGATACGTCTAGCGGGAGGATGAGGCCCTACAATGAGCAGTTCTTC. The chain combines TRBV4-1 with TRBJ2-1; TRBD2 matches 11 bases. Germline loops: CDR1 MGHRA, CDR2 YSYEKL. V lost 0 bases, J lost 2 bases, and 12 bases stayed unmatched. The CDR3 is 20 amino acids.